A selection of T cell receptor beta chains follows, all from one sample in a study of neoadjuvant nivolumab and ipilimumab in lung cancer. Only in-frame clones appear in the TCRdb table, and some are missing; sequencing was by immunoSEQ multiplex PCR. The table lists some 37,000 clones, 85% to 90% of them singletons. The sequencing here drew on peripheral blood, taken before neoadjuvant nivolumab, alone or with ipilimumab. The source of these receptors is an adult with non-small cell lung cancer. CDR3s include the opening cysteine and the closing phenylalanine or tryptophan. The D gene is left open where the match is weak. Clone size is stated in some rows and not others, as once, few, many or a class when expanded.

CAISDGASVYGYTF	TGTGCCATCAGTGACGGGGCTTCGGTATATGGCTACACCTTC	NA	NA	TRBV10-3	TRBJ1-2
CASSLLGGEGYEQYF	TGTGCCAGCAGCTTATTGGGAGGGGAGGGCTACGAGCAGTACTTC	TRBD2	NA	TRBV7-9	TRBJ2-7
CASSPLAARNTEAFF	TGTGCCAGCTCACCACTCGCGGCCCGGAACACTGAAGCTTTCTTT	NA	NA	TRBV18	TRBJ1-1
CASSFGGESYEQYF	TGTGCCAGCAGTTTCGGGGGCGAATCCTACGAGCAGTACTTC	NA	NA	TRBV28	TRBJ2-7
CASSLPTAGTKRGVDEQFF	TGCGCCAGCAGCCTACCTACAGCCGGGACCAAGCGGGGGGTGGATGAGCAGTTCTTC	TRBD2	once	TRBV4-1	TRBJ2-1
CASSGEYNEQFF	TGTGCCAGCAGCGGAGAGTACAATGAGCAGTTCTTC	NA	NA	TRBV7-6	TRBJ2-1
CASSIGQLREKLFF	TGCGCCAGCAGTATTGGGCAGCTTAGGGAAAAACTGTTTTTT	NA	NA	TRBV5-1	TRBJ1-4
CAWSPSSGVMYEQYF	TGTGCCTGGAGCCCGTCGTCAGGGGTTATGTACGAGCAGTACTTC	NA	once	TRBV30	TRBJ2-7
CASSRREAGGQPQHF	TGTGCCAGCAGCCGCCGGGAGGCGGGGGGGCAGCCCCAGCATTTT	NA	NA	TRBV2	TRBJ1-5
CASSPMSSGANVLTF	TGTGCCAGTAGTCCGATGAGCTCTGGGGCCAACGTCCTGACTTTC	NA	NA	TRBV19	TRBJ2-6
CASSLGQGNTGELFF	TGCGCCAGCAGCTTAGGACAGGGCAACACCGGGGAGCTGTTTTTT	TRBD1	NA	TRBV5-1	TRBJ2-2
CASRLAGDTGELFF	TGCGCCAGCCGACTAGCGGGAGACACCGGGGAGCTGTTTTTT	TRBD2	NA	TRBV5-1	TRBJ2-2
CASSEGDRADEQYF	TGCGCCAGCAGTGAGGGGGACAGGGCTGATGAGCAGTACTTC	TRBD1	NA	TRBV10-2	TRBJ2-7
CASSSSVTGANVLTF	TGTGCCAGCAGCTCCTCAGTGACTGGGGCCAACGTCCTGACTTTC	NA	once	TRBV5-5	TRBJ2-6
CASTGRPYEQYF	TGCGCCAGCACTGGGCGACCCTACGAGCAGTACTTC	NA	few	TRBV4-1	TRBJ2-7
CASSPPSGMGTDTQYF	TGTGCCAGCTCACCACCAAGCGGGATGGGCACAGATACGCAGTATTTT	TRBD2	NA	TRBV18	TRBJ2-3
CASSLERLVDTGELFF	TGCGCCAGCAGCTTGGAGCGGCTAGTAGACACCGGGGAGCTGTTTTTT	NA	NA	TRBV5-1	TRBJ2-2
CAIIIRDIIPYEQYF	TGTGCCATCATTATCCGGGACATCATACCCTACGAGCAGTACTTC	NA	NA	TRBV10-3	TRBJ2-7
CASSQELAGGGDTQYF	TGTGCCAGCAGCCAAGAACTAGCGGGAGGTGGTGATACGCAGTATTTT	TRBD2	NA	TRBV14	TRBJ2-3
CASSLGRGEECYEQYF	TGTGCCAGCAGCTTAGGGAGAGGAGAGGAGTGCTACGAGCAGTACTTC	NA	NA	TRBV7-6	TRBJ2-7
CASSASGTSSYEQYF	TGTGCCAGCAGCGCCAGCGGGACCAGCTCCTACGAGCAGTACTTC	TRBD2	NA	TRBV7-9	TRBJ2-7